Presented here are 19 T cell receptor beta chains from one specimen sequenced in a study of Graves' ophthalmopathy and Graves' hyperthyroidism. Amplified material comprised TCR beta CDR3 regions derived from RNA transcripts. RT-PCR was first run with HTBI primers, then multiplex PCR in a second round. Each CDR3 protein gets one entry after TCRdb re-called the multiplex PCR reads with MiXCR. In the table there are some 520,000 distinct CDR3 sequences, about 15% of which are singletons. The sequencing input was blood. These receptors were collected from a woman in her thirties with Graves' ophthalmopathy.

CDR3 bases: TGTGCCAGCAGCTTAGCCGACAGGGCGAACACTGAAGCTTTCTTT. Translating gives CASSLADRANTEAFF. The gene calls are TRBV11-3 and TRBJ1-1; TRBD1 agrees at 7 bases. V shed 1 base and J 1 base; nucleotides not matched to a gene: 3. The CDR3 consists of 15 residues. Germline assignment: CDR1 SGHNT and CDR2 YENEEA.

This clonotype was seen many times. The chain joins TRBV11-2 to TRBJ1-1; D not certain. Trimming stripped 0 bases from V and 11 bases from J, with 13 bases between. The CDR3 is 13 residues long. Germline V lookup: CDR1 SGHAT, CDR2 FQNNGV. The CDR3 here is CASSLDRTQTAFF. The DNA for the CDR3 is TGTGCCAGCAGCTTAGATCGGACTCAGACGGCTTTCTTT.

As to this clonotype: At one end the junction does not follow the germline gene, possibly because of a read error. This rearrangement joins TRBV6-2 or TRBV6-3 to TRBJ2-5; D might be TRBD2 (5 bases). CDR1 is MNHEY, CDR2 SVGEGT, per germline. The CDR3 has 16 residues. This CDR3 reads CASSYEAIFPEETKYF. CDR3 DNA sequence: TGTGCCAGCAGTTACGAGGCTATTTTTCCGGAGGAGACCAAGTACTTC.

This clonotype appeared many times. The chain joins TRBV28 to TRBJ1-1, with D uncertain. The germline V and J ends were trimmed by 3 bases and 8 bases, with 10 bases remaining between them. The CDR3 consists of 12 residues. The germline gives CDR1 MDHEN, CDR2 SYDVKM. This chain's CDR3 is CASSFWQREAFF. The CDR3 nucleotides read TGTGCCAGCAGTTTTTGGCAGCGCGAAGCTTTCTTT.

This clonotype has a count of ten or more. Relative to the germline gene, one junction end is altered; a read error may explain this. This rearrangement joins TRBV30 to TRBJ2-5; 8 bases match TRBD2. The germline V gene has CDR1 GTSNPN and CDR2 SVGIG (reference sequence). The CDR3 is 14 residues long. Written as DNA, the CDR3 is TGCGCCTGGAACCAGGGACTAGTAATCGAGACCCAGTACTTC. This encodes CAWNQGLVIETQYF.

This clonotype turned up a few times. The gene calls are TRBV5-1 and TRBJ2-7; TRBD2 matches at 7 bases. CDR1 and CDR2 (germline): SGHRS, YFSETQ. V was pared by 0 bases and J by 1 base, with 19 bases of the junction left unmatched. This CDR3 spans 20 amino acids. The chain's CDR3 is CASSLGSLFLTAGVSYEQYF. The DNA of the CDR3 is TGCGCCAGCAGCTTGGGATCCTTATTTTTAACGGCGGGAGTATCCTACGAGCAGTACTTC. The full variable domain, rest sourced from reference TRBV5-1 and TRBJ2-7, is KAGVTQTPRYLIKTRGQQVTLSCSPISGHRSVSWYQQTPGQGLQFLFEYFSETQRNKGNFPGRFSGRQFSNSRSEMNVSTLELGDSALYLCASSLGSLFLTAGVSYEQYFGPGTRLTVT.

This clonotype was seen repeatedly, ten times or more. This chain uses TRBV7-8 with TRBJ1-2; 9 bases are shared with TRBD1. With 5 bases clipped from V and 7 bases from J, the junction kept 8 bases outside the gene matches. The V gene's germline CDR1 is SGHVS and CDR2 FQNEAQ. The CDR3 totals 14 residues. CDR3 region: CASSQRTGEAGYTF. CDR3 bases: TGTGCCAGCAGCCAAAGGACAGGGGAAGCTGGCTACACCTTC.

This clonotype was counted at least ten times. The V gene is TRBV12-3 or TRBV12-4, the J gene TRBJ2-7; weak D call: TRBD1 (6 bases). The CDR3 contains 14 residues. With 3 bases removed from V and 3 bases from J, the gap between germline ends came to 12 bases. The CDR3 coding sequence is TGTGCCAGCAGTTTTCAGGGGATGGACTACGAGCAGTACTTC. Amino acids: CASSFQGMDYEQYF.

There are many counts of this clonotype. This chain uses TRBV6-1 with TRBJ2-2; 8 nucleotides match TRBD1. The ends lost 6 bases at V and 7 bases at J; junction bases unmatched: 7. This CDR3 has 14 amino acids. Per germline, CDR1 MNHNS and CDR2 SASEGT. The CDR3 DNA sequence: TGTGCCAGCAGCAGACAGGGGCGAAACGGGGAGCTGTTTTTT. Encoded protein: CASSRQGRNGELFF.

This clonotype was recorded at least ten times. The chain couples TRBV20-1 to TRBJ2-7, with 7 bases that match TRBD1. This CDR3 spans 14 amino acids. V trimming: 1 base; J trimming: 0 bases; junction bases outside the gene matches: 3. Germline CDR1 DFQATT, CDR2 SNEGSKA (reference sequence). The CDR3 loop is CSARGAGGSYEQYF. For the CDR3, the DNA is TGCAGTGCTAGAGGGGCAGGGGGCTCCTACGAGCAGTACTTC.

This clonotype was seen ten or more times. The CDR3: CASSSRTVNNSPLHF. In nucleotides, the CDR3 is TGTGCCAGCAGTTCCCGGACAGTTAATAATTCACCCCTCCACTTT. This rearrangement joins TRBV27 to TRBJ1-6; TRBD1 is a possible D gene (6 bases). Germline lookup yields CDR1 MNHEY and CDR2 SMNVEV (reference sequence). The length of the CDR3 is 15 residues. Deletions cut 4 bases from V and 5 bases from J, with 12 bases between.

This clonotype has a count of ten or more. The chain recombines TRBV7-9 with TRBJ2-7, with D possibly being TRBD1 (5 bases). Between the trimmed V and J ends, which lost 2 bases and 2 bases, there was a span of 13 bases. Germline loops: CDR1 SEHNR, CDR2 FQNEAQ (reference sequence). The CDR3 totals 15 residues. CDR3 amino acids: CASSLQIGAAYEQYF. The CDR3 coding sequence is TGTGCCAGCAGCTTACAAATAGGGGCTGCCTACGAGCAGTACTTC. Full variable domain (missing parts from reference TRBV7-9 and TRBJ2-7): DTGVSQNPRHKITKRGQNVTFRCDPISEHNRLYWYRQTLGQGPEFLTYFQNEAQLEKSRLLSDRFSAERPKGSFSTLEIQRTEQGDSAMYLCASSLQIGAAYEQYFGPGTRLTVT.

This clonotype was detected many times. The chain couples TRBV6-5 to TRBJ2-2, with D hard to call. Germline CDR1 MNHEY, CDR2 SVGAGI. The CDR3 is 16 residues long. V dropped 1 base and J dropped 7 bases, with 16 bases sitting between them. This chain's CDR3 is CASSYFSQAWSGELFF. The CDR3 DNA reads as TGTGCCAGCAGTTACTTTAGCCAGGCCTGGAGCGGGGAGCTGTTTTTT.

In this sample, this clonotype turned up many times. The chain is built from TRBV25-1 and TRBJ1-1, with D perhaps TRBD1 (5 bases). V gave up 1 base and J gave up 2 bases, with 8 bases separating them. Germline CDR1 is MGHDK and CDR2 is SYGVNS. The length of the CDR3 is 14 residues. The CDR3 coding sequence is TGTGCCAGCAGTGAATTTGACAGAAACACTGAAGCTTTCTTT. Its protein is CASSEFDRNTEAFF.

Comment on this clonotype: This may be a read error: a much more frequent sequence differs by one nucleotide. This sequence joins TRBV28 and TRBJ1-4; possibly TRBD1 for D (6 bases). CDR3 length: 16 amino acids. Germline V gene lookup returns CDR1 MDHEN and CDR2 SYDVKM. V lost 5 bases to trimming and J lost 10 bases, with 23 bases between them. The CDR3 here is CASSPRLRGFYVKLFF. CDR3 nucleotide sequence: TGTGCCAGCAGTCCGCGACTCAGGGGATTCTATGTAAAACTGTTTTTT.

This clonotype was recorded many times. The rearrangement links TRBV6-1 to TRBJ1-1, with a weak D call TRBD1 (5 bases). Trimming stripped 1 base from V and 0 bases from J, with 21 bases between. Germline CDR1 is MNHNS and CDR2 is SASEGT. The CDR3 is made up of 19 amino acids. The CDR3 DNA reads TGTGCCAGCAGTGAAGTTAGTACCTGGGACGTAAATATGAACACTGAAGCTTTCTTT. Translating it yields CASSEVSTWDVNMNTEAFF.

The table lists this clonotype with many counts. The CDR3 here is CASRTSGTANYEQYF. CDR3 sequence (DNA): TGTGCCAGCAGGACGAGCGGGACTGCTAACTACGAGCAGTACTTC. The V call is TRBV12-3 or TRBV12-4, the J call TRBJ2-7, with TRBD2 identical over 7 bases. After removal of 6 bases from V and 3 bases from J, the junction contained 11 bases not matched to a gene. This CDR3 has 15 amino acids.

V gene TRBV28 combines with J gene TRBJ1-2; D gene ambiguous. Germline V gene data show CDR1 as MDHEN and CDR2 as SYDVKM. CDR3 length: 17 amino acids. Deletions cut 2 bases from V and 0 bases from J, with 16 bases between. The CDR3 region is CASSLALTGSTNYGYTF. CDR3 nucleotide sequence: TGTGCCAGCAGTTTAGCCCTCACCGGGTCGACTAACTATGGCTACACCTTC.

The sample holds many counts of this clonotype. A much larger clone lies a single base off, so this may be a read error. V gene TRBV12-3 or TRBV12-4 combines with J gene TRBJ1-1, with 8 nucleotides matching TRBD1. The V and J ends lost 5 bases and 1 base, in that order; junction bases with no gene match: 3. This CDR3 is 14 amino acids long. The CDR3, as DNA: TGTGCCAGCAGTCCGGGACAGGAGAACACTGAAGCTTTCTTT. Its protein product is CASSPGQENTEAFF.